This T cell receptor (beta chain) stems from a study of CD8+ T cells in alopecia areata. Turning to the study itself: Each of the treated patients was given oral tofacitinib, 5 to 10 mg twice daily, for moderate-to-severe alopecia areata. Tofacitinib therapy took 6 to 18 months; 6 months off drug came after.

Alopecia areata patients provided lesional scalp punch biopsies and peripheral blood. Sorting of PBMCs yielded the CD4+ and CD8+ T cells. The germline CDR1 and CDR2 sequences are SGHRS and YFSETQ. Trimming shortened V by 4 bases and J by 1 base, and 8 bases separated the two germline ends. The CDR3 contains 13 residues. Sequencing relied on a cDNA template that was reverse transcribed from extracted RNA. Only in-frame clones appear in the TCRdb table, and some are missing; sequencing was by immunoSEQ multiplex PCR. The sample consists of over 85,000 clones, roughly two fifths of them appearing once. The sequenced sample consisted of CD4+ T cells sorted from blood. The receptor was derived from a human donor with alopecia areata. V usage is TRBV5-1 and J usage is TRBJ1-1, with D possibly matching TRBD1 (5 bases). The CDR3 region has the DNA TGCGCCAGCAGCCAAGGACAGAACACTGAAGCTTTCTTT. Amino acids: CASSQGQNTEAFF. The complete variable domain, with remaining parts taken from reference TRBV5-1 and TRBJ1-1, reads KAGVTQTPRYLIKTRGQQVTLSCSPISGHRSVSWYQQTPGQGLQFLFEYFSETQRNKGNFPGRFSGRQFSNSRSEMNVSTLELGDSALYLCASSQGQNTEAFFGQGTRLTVV.